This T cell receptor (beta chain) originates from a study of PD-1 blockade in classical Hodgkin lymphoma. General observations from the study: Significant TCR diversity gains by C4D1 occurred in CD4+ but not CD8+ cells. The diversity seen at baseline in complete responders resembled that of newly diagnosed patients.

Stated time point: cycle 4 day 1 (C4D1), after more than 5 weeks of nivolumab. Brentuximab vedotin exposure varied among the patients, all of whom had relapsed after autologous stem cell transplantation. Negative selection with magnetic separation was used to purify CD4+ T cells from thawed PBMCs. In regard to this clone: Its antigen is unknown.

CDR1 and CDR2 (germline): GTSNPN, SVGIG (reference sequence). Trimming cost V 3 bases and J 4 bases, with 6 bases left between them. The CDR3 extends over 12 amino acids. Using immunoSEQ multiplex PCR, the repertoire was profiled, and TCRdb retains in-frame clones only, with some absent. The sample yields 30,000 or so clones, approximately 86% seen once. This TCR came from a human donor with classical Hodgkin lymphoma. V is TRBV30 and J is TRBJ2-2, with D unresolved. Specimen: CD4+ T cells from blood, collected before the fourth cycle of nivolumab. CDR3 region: CAWRAPTGELFF. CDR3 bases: TGTGCCTGGAGAGCCCCCACCGGGGAGCTGTTTTTT.